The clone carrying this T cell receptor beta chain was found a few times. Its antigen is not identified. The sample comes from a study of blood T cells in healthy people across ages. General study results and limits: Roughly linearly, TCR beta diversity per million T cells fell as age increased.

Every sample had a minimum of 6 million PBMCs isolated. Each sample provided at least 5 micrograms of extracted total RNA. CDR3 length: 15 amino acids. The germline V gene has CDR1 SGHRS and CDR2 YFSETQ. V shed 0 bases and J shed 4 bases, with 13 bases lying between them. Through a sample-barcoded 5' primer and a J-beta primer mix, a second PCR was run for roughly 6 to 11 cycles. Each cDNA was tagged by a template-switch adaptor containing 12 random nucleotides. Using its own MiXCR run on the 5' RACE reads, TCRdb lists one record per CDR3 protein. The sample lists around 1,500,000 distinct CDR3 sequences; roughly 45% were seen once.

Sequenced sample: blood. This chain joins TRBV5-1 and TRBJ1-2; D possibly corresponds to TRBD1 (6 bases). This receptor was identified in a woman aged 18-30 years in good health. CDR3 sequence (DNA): TGCGCCAGCAGCTTGGCGGGGGCGGGCGGCTATGGCTACACCTTC. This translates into CASSLAGAGGYGYTF.